Given below is one TCR beta chain in context. This CDR3 region has 17 residues. V shed 3 bases, J shed 6 bases, and the junction held 10 bases outside the gene matches. From germline, CDR1 is MNHEY and CDR2 SMNVEV (reference sequence). This sample is drawn from a study of shared clonotypes between healthy human individuals. A CD45RA-negative memory subset and a CD45RA+ naive subset were separated from the CD4+ cells. Sequenced by immunoSEQ multiplex PCR; TCRdb stores in-frame clones only, minus some. This sample carries roughly 1.5 million clones, approximately 98% of them seen once, and the ten largest clones take roughly 0.45%.

The receptor was derived from a man aged 25 to 40 in good health. The material sequenced was naive CD4+ T cells sorted from blood. Indicated subset: CD45RA+ positively selected. The chain couples TRBV27 to TRBJ2-1, with 11 nucleotides matching TRBD2. CDR3 loop: CASSFKLAGVASNEQFF. The CDR3 bases are TGTGCCAGCAGTTTTAAACTAGCGGGAGTCGCATCCAATGAGCAGTTCTTC.